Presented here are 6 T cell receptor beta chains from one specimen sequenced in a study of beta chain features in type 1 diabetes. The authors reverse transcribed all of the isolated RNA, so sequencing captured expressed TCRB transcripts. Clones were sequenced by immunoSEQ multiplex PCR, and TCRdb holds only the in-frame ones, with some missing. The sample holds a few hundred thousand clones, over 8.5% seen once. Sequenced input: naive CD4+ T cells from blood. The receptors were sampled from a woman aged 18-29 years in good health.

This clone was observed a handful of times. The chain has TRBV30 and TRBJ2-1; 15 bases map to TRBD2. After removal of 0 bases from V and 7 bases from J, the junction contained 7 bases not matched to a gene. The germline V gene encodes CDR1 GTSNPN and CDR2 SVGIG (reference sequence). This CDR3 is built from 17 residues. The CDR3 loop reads CAWSVGLAGGPYNEQFF. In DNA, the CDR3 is TGTGCCTGGAGTGTAGGACTAGCGGGAGGGCCGTATAATGAGCAGTTCTTC.

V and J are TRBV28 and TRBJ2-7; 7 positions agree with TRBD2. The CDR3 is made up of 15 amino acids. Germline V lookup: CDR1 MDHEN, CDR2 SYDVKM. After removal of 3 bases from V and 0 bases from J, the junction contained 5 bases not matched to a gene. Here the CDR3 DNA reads TGTGCCAGCAGTTTCCTTGGCGGGAGCTCCTACGAGCAGTACTTC. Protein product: CASSFLGGSSYEQYF.

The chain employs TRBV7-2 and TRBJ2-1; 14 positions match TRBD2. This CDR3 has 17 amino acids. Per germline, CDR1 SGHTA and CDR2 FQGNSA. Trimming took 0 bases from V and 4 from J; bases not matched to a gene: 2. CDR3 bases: TGTGCCAGCAGCTTAGCTGGGACTAGCGGGGGATACAATGAGCAGTTCTTC. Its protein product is CASSLAGTSGGYNEQFF. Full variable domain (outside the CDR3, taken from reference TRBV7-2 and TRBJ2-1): GAGVSQSPSNKVTEKGKDVELRCDPISGHTALYWYRQSLGQGLEFLIYFQGNSAPDKSGLPSDRFSAERTGGSVSTLTIQRTQQEDSAVYLCASSLAGTSGGYNEQFFGPGTRLTVL.

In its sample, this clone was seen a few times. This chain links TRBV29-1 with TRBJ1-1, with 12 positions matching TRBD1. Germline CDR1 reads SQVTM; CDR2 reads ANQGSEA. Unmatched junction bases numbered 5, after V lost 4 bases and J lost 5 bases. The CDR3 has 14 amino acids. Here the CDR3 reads CSVGDRGRGTEAFF. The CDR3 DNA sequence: TGCAGCGTTGGGGACAGGGGGCGAGGTACTGAAGCTTTCTTT.

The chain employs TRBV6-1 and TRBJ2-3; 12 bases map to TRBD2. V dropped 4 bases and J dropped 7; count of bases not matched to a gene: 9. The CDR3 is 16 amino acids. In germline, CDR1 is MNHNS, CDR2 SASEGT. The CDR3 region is CASSGVPSGRVNTQYF. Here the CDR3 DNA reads TGTGCCAGCAGTGGTGTCCCTAGCGGGAGGGTGAATACGCAGTATTTT.

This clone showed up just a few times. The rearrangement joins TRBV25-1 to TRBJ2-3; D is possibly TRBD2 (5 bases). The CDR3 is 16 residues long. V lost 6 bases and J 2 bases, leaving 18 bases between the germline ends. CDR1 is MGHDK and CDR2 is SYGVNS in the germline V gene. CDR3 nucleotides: TGTGCCAGCAGCGCGCTGGAGGCCGCACCCACAGATACGCAGTATTTT. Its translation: CASSALEAAPTDTQYF. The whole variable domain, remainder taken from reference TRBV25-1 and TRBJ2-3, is EADIYQTPRYLVIGTGKKITLECSQTMGHDKMYWYQQDPGMELHLIHYSYGVNSTEKGDLSSESTVSRIRTEHFPLTLESARPSHTSQYLCASSALEAAPTDTQYFGPGTRLTVL.